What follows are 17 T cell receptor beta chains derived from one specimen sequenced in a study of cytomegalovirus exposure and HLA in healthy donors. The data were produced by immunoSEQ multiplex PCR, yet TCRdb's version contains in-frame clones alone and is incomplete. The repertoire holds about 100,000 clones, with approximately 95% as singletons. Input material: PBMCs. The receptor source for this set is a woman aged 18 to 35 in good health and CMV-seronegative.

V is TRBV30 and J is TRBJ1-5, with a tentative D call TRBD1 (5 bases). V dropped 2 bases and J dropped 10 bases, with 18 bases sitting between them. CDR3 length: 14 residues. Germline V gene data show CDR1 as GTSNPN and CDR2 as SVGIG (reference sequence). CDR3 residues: CAWSKPGSTPPQHF. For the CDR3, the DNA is TGTGCCTGGAGTAAGCCAGGGTCAACACCACCCCAGCATTTT.

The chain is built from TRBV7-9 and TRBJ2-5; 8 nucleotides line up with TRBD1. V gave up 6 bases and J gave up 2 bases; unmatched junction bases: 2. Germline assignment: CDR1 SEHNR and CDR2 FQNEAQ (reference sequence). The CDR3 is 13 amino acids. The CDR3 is CASRRTGQETQYF. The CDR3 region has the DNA TGTGCCAGCAGGCGGACAGGGCAAGAGACCCAGTACTTC.

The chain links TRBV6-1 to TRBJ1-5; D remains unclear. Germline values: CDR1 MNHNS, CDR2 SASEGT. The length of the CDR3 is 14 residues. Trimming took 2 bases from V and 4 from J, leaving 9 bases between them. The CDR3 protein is CASSEPTGNQPQHF. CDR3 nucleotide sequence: TGTGCCAGCAGTGAACCTACGGGAAATCAGCCCCAGCATTTT.

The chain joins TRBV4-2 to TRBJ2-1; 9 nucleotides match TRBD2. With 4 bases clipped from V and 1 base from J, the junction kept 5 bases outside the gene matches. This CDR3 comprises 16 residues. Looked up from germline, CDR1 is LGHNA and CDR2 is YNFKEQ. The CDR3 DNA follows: TGTGCCAGCAGCCCCTCGACTAGCGGTTCCTACAATGAGCAGTTCTTC. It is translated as CASSPSTSGSYNEQFF.

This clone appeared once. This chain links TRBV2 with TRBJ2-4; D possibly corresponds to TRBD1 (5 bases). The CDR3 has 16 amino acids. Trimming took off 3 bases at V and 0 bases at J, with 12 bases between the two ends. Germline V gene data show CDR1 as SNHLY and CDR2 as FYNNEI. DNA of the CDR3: TGTGCCAGCAGTGACACGGACATTCTAGCCAAAAACATTCAGTACTTC. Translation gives CASSDTDILAKNIQYF.

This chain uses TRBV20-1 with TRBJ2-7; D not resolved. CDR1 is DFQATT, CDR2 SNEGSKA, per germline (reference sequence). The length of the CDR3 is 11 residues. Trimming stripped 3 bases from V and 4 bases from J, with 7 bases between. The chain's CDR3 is CSASLGYEQYF. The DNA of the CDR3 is TGCAGTGCTAGCCTAGGATACGAGCAGTACTTC.

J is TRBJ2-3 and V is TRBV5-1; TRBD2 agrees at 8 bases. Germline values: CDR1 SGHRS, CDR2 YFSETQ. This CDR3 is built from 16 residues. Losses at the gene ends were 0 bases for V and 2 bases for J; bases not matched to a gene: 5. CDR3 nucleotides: TGCGCCAGCAGCTTGGTCCAGCGGGGGCTCACAGATACGCAGTATTTT. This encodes CASSLVQRGLTDTQYF.

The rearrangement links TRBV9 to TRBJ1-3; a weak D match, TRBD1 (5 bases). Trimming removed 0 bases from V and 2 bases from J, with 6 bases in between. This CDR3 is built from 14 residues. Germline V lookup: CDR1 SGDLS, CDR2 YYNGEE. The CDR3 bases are TGTGCCAGCAGCGTAGGGGGCCCTGGAAACACCATATATTTT. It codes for CASSVGGPGNTIYF.

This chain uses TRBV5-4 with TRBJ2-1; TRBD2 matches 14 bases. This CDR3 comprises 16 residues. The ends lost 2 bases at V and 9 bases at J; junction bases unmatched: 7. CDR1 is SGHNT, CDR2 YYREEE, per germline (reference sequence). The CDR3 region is CASSLTRLAGGSEQFF. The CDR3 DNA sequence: TGTGCCAGCAGCTTAACAAGACTAGCGGGGGGGTCTGAGCAGTTCTTC.

The CDR3 spells CSVATVAGHPSDEQFF. For the CDR3, the DNA is TGCAGCGTGGCCACTGTTGCGGGCCACCCTAGTGATGAGCAGTTCTTC. V gene TRBV29-1 combines with J gene TRBJ2-1, with a weak D call TRBD2 (5 bases). Germline V lookup: CDR1 SQVTM, CDR2 ANQGSEA. The CDR3 contains 16 residues. V lost 6 bases and J 8 bases, leaving 26 bases between the germline ends.

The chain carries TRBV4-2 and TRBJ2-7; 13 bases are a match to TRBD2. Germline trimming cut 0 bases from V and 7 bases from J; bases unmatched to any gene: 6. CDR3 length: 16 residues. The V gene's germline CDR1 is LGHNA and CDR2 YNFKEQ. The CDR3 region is CASSQDLPGLAGEQYF. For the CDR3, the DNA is TGTGCCAGCAGCCAAGATCTCCCGGGACTAGCGGGGGAGCAGTACTTC.

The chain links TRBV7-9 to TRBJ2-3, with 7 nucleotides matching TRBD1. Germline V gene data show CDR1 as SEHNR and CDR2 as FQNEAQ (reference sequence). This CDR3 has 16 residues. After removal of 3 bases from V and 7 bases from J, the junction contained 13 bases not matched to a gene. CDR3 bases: TGTGCCAGCAGCTTGGGGACAGTCGGAGGTATCAATACGCAGTATTTT. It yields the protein CASSLGTVGGINTQYF.

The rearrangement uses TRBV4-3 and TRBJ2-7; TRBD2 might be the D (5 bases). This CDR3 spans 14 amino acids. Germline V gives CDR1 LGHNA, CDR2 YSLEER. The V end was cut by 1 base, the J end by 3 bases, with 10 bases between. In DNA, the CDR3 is TGCGCCAGCAGCCAAGTCTCGGGGAGCTACGAGCAGTACTTC. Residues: CASSQVSGSYEQYF.

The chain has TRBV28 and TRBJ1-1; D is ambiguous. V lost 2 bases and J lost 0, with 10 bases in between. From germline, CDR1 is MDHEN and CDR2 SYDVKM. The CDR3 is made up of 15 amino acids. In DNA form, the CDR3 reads TGTGCCAGCAGTTTACGAAGCAACTTGAACACTGAAGCTTTCTTT. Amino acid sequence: CASSLRSNLNTEAFF.

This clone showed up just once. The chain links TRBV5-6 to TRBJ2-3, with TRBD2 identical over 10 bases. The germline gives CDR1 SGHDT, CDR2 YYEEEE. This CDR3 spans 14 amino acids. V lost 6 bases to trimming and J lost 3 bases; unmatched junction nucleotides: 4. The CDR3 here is CASIPGLATDTQYF. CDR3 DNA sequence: TGTGCCAGCATACCGGGACTAGCGACAGATACGCAGTATTTT.

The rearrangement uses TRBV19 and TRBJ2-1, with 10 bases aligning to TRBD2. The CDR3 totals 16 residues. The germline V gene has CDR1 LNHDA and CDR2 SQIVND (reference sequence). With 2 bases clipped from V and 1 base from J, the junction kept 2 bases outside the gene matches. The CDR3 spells CASSITAGGSYNEQFF. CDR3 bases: TGTGCCAGTAGTATAACAGCGGGGGGGTCCTACAATGAGCAGTTCTTC.

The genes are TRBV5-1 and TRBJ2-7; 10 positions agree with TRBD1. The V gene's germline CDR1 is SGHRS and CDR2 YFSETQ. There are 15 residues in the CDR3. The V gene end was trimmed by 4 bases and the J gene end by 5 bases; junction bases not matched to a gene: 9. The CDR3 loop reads CASSGGTGDFHEQYF. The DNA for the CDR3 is TGCGCCAGCAGCGGTGGGACAGGGGATTTCCACGAGCAGTACTTC.